Listed below are T cell receptor beta chains from one sample, sequenced in a study of CD4 and CD8 cells across lung adenocarcinoma regions. In TCRdb, the PCR reads were re-called with MiXCR into one record per CDR3 protein. Altogether thousands of distinct CDR3 sequences are present, about 45% being singletons, with the ten largest covering 15% to 20%. Sequencing was carried out using CD4+ T cells from the margin of a lung tumor. These receptors originate from a female donor with lung adenocarcinoma. The CD4 and CD8 labels of this study may be unreliable. Each CDR3 is given with its conserved first and last residue. Clone size is given for some rows only: seen once, a few or many times, or a class if the clone is expanded.

clone size: -; J gene: TRBJ1-1; V gene: TRBV27; CDR3 protein: CASSLTLNTEAFF
clone size: -; J gene: -; V gene: TRBV27; CDR3 protein: CAGGFGGRGKDTQYF
clone size: -; J gene: TRBJ2-3; V gene: TRBV27; CDR3 protein: CASRFKGTGVKDTQYF
clone size: few; J gene: -; V gene: TRBV6-1; CDR3 protein: CASSPTGGGETQYF
clone size: -; J gene: TRBJ1-5; V gene: TRBV6-1; CDR3 protein: CASRPGQVSNQPQHF
clone size: few; J gene: TRBJ2-7; V gene: TRBV6-1; CDR3 protein: CASSDRYRVYF
clone size: medium-sized; J gene: TRBJ2-1; V gene: TRBV6-5; CDR3 protein: CASTRAGSYNEQFF
clone size: once; J gene: TRBJ2-3; V gene: TRBV6-1; CDR3 protein: CAGTGMWFTNTQYF
clone size: few; J gene: TRBJ2-7; V gene: TRBV10-1; CDR3 protein: CASSGENFYEQYF
clone size: -; J gene: TRBJ2-3; V gene: TRBV4-1; CDR3 protein: CASSPGAGLGGGDPDTQYF
clone size: medium-sized; J gene: TRBJ2-1; V gene: TRBV7-2; CDR3 protein: CASTPPAGGPNEQFF
clone size: -; J gene: -; V gene: TRBV4-2; CDR3 protein: CASSQPSGTGFYEQYF
clone size: few; J gene: TRBJ2-2; V gene: TRBV4-1; CDR3 protein: CASSLSPGLAGGDTGELFF
clone size: -; J gene: TRBJ2-4; V gene: TRBV6-1; CDR3 protein: CASSASRNLAGGPKNMQYF
clone size: -; J gene: TRBJ1-2; V gene: TRBV6-1; CDR3 protein: CASSVQTGASYGYTF
clone size: few; J gene: TRBJ1-2; V gene: TRBV27; CDR3 protein: CASSLSGVQSGYTF
clone size: -; J gene: TRBJ2-5; V gene: TRBV20-1; CDR3 protein: CSARDLSQVRETQYF
clone size: -; J gene: TRBJ2-4; V gene: TRBV11-1; CDR3 protein: CPSSLGTGNIQYF
clone size: -; J gene: -; V gene: TRBV11-1; CDR3 protein: CASSFDRIYEQYF
clone size: many; J gene: TRBJ1-5; V gene: TRBV6-1; CDR3 protein: CASSGEWGQGGNQPQHF
clone size: medium-sized; J gene: TRBJ2-1; V gene: TRBV6-1; CDR3 protein: CASRNRGFLGNEQFF
clone size: -; J gene: TRBJ2-3; V gene: TRBV27; CDR3 protein: CASSHKPMGGSGRVNTQYF
clone size: -; J gene: TRBJ2-1; V gene: TRBV5-1; CDR3 protein: CANSLVAGDVNEQFF
clone size: few; J gene: TRBJ1-3; V gene: TRBV7-2; CDR3 protein: CASSYTGGAENTIYF
clone size: -; J gene: TRBJ1-2; V gene: TRBV6-5; CDR3 protein: CASIRDRGSAYTF
clone size: -; J gene: TRBJ1-6; V gene: TRBV6-5; CDR3 protein: CASSYSSMGPGDSPLHF
clone size: many; J gene: TRBJ2-5; V gene: TRBV12-3/TRBV12-4; CDR3 protein: CASSTTREQYF
clone size: -; J gene: TRBJ2-1; V gene: TRBV7-2; CDR3 protein: CASSFRNDNEQFF
clone size: few; J gene: TRBJ2-1; V gene: TRBV10-3; CDR3 protein: CAIMGAGLSSYNEQFF
clone size: medium-sized; J gene: TRBJ2-4; V gene: TRBV6-1; CDR3 protein: CASSDGGTVGIQYF
clone size: -; J gene: TRBJ2-1; V gene: TRBV4-1; CDR3 protein: CASSLRLDSYNEQFF
clone size: -; J gene: TRBJ2-5; V gene: TRBV7-3; CDR3 protein: CASSPRGGQGGLGTQYF
clone size: -; J gene: TRBJ2-1; V gene: TRBV30; CDR3 protein: CAWSSLASGEQFF
clone size: -; J gene: TRBJ2-3; V gene: TRBV7-2; CDR3 protein: CASSLDSGGTDTQYF
clone size: -; J gene: -; V gene: TRBV6-5; CDR3 protein: CASSYSREGQETQYF
clone size: medium-sized; J gene: TRBJ2-5; V gene: TRBV6-1; CDR3 protein: CASSEACRGTFRVPSGNPHETQYF
clone size: -; J gene: -; V gene: TRBV4-2; CDR3 protein: CASSQVRGTGRDNEQYF
clone size: -; J gene: TRBJ2-3; V gene: TRBV10-3; CDR3 protein: CAISGDRAADTQYF
clone size: few; J gene: TRBJ1-1; V gene: TRBV12-3/TRBV12-4; CDR3 protein: CASSSRIMNTEAFF
clone size: -; J gene: -; V gene: TRBV27; CDR3 protein: CASRSSLAGGTYEQYF
clone size: -; J gene: TRBJ2-2; V gene: TRBV5-1; CDR3 protein: CASSSNTGELFF
clone size: many; J gene: TRBJ1-4; V gene: TRBV6-1; CDR3 protein: CASKGSTEKLFF
clone size: -; J gene: TRBJ2-3; V gene: TRBV27; CDR3 protein: CARGPRGKNTQYF